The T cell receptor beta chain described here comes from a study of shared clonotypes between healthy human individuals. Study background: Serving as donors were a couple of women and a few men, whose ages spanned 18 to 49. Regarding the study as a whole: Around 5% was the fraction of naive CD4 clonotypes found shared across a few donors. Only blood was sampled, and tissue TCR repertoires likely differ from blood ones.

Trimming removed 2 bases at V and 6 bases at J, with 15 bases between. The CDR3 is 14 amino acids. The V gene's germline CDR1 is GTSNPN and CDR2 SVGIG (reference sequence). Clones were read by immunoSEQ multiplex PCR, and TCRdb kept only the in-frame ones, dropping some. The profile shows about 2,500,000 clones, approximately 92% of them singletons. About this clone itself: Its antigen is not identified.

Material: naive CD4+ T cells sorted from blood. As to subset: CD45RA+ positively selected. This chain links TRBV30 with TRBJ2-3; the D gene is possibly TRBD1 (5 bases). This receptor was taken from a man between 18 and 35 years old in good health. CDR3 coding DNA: TGTGCCTGGAGTCAAACCCAAGGGGTGGATACGCAGTATTTT. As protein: CAWSQTQGVDTQYF.